This is a list of T cell receptor beta chains from one sample in a study of blood T cell repertoires in COVID-19. The method was immunoSEQ multiplex PCR; TCRdb's version includes in-frame clones alone and lacks a portion of them. The sample has some 130,000 clones; 65% to 85% are singletons. The specimen sequenced was peripheral blood. These receptors were collected from a man in his 70s with acute or convalescent COVID-19. CDR3s include the opening cysteine and the closing phenylalanine or tryptophan. D genes are given only for firm matches. For some rows the clone size is stated as once, few or many, or as a class when expanded; others skip it.

CDR3 protein: CASSTNSGNTIYF
CDR3 DNA: TGTGCCAGCAGCACAAACTCTGGAAACACCATATATTTT
clone size: NA
J gene: TRBJ1-3
D gene: NA
V gene: TRBV2

CDR3 protein: CASSLGSRTPSYNEQFF
CDR3 DNA: TGTGCCAGCAGCTTAGGTTCGCGGACTCCTTCCTACAATGAGCAGTTCTTC
clone size: NA
J gene: TRBJ2-1
D gene: NA
V gene: TRBV11-2

CDR3 protein: CASTRRKDSPLHF
CDR3 DNA: TGTGCCAGCACTAGACGGAAGGATTCACCCCTCCACTTT
clone size: few
J gene: TRBJ1-6
D gene: NA
V gene: TRBV5-6

CDR3 protein: CASSTQGLYGYTF
CDR3 DNA: TGTGCCAGTAGTACCCAGGGCCTCTATGGCTACACCTTC
clone size: NA
J gene: TRBJ1-2
D gene: NA
V gene: TRBV19

CDR3 protein: CASSEMGLGYNEQFF
CDR3 DNA: TGTGCCAGCAGTGAAATGGGGCTTGGGTACAATGAGCAGTTCTTC
clone size: NA
J gene: TRBJ2-1
D gene: NA
V gene: TRBV2

CDR3 protein: CASSIQGPLNTEAFF
CDR3 DNA: TGTGCCAGCAGTATTCAGGGGCCCTTGAACACTGAAGCTTTCTTT
clone size: few
J gene: TRBJ1-1
D gene: NA
V gene: TRBV6-5

CDR3 protein: CASSGRDSLNEKLFF
CDR3 DNA: TGCGCCAGCAGCGGCCGGGACAGCTTAAATGAAAAACTGTTTTTT
clone size: few
J gene: TRBJ1-4
D gene: TRBD1
V gene: TRBV5-1

CDR3 protein: CASSVGTIGSYEQYF
CDR3 DNA: TGTGCCAGCAGCGTGGGGACTATTGGCTCCTACGAGCAGTACTTC
clone size: NA
J gene: TRBJ2-7
D gene: TRBD2
V gene: TRBV9

CDR3 protein: CASTPMGGTTTDTQYF
CDR3 DNA: TGTGCCAGCACCCCGATGGGGGGGACAACCACAGATACGCAGTATTTT
clone size: NA
J gene: TRBJ2-3
D gene: NA
V gene: TRBV11-2

CDR3 protein: CASSLAGQGVRTGELFF
CDR3 DNA: TGTGCCAGCAGCTTGGCCGGACAGGGGGTCCGCACCGGGGAGCTGTTTTTT
clone size: NA
J gene: TRBJ2-2
D gene: TRBD1
V gene: TRBV5-6

CDR3 protein: CASSLYRGGATEAFF
CDR3 DNA: TGTGCCAGCAGTTTGTACAGGGGGGGCGCCACTGAAGCTTTCTTT
clone size: NA
J gene: TRBJ1-1
D gene: TRBD1
V gene: TRBV27

CDR3 protein: CSAKLQETQYF
CDR3 DNA: TGCAGTGCTAAACTACAAGAGACCCAGTACTTC
clone size: NA
J gene: TRBJ2-5
D gene: NA
V gene: TRBV20-1

CDR3 protein: CASSLAGSSLGTDTQYF
CDR3 DNA: TGTGCCAGCAGCCTAGCGGGGTCCTCCCTTGGGACAGATACGCAGTATTTT
clone size: NA
J gene: TRBJ2-3
D gene: TRBD2
V gene: TRBV5-6

CDR3 protein: CASSFHNYGYTF
CDR3 DNA: TGTGCCAGCAGTTTCCATAACTATGGCTACACCTTC
clone size: NA
J gene: TRBJ1-2
D gene: NA
V gene: TRBV28

CDR3 protein: CASSLRHSAYEQYF
CDR3 DNA: TGTGCCAGTAGCCTCCGACACTCAGCCTACGAGCAGTACTTC
clone size: NA
J gene: TRBJ2-7
D gene: NA
V gene: TRBV19

CDR3 protein: CASSKNWSGGDGADTQYF
CDR3 DNA: TGTGCCAGCAGCAAAAATTGGTCCGGCGGGGATGGCGCAGATACGCAGTATTTT
clone size: NA
J gene: TRBJ2-3
D gene: NA
V gene: TRBV21-1

CDR3 protein: CAISESGVETQYF
CDR3 DNA: TGTGCCATCAGTGAGTCAGGGGTAGAGACCCAGTACTTC
clone size: NA
J gene: TRBJ2-5
D gene: NA
V gene: TRBV10-3

CDR3 protein: CASSLRGLHTDTQYF
CDR3 DNA: TGTGCCAGTAGCCTCAGGGGGCTCCACACAGATACGCAGTATTTT
clone size: NA
J gene: TRBJ2-3
D gene: TRBD1
V gene: TRBV19

CDR3 protein: CASSIRGGEDTQYF
CDR3 DNA: TGTGCCAGTAGTATTAGGGGAGGGGAAGATACGCAGTATTTT
clone size: NA
J gene: TRBJ2-3
D gene: TRBD2
V gene: TRBV19

CDR3 protein: CASSSTRLTGPYGYTF
CDR3 DNA: TGTGCCAGCAGCTCGACCCGGTTGACAGGCCCCTATGGCTACACCTTC
clone size: NA
J gene: TRBJ1-2
D gene: NA
V gene: TRBV7-9

CDR3 protein: CASSPGIQEGGYTF
CDR3 DNA: TGTGCCAGCTCACCCGGGATTCAGGAGGGTGGCTACACCTTC
clone size: NA
J gene: TRBJ1-2
D gene: NA
V gene: TRBV18

CDR3 protein: CASSLAGASGANVLTF
CDR3 DNA: TGTGCCAGCAGCTTAGCGGGAGCTTCTGGGGCCAACGTCCTGACTTTC
clone size: once
J gene: TRBJ2-6
D gene: NA
V gene: TRBV7-6

CDR3 protein: CASSYIAGAQETQYF
CDR3 DNA: TGTGCCAGCTCATACATCGCGGGGGCCCAAGAGACCCAGTACTTC
clone size: NA
J gene: TRBJ2-5
D gene: NA
V gene: TRBV18

CDR3 protein: CASSLADRPLHEQYF
CDR3 DNA: TGTGCCAGCAGCTTGGCCGACAGGCCCCTCCACGAGCAGTACTTC
clone size: NA
J gene: TRBJ2-7
D gene: NA
V gene: TRBV5-5